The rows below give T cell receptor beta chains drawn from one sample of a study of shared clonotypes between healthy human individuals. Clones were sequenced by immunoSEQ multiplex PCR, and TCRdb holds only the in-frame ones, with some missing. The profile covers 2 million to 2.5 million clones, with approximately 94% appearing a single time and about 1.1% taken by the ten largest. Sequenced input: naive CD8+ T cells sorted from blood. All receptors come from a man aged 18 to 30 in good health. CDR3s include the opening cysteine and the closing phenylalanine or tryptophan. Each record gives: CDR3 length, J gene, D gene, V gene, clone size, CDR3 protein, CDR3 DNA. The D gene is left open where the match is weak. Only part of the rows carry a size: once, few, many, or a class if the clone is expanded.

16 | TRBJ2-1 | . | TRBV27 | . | CASSLNWTPGYNEQFF | TGTGCCAGCAGTTTAAATTGGACCCCTGGCTACAATGAGCAGTTCTTC
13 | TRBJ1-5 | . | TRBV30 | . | CAWSVGGDQPQHF | TGTGCCTGGAGTGTAGGGGGTGATCAGCCCCAGCATTTT
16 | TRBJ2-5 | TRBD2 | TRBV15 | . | CATSRVGLAGGETQYF | TGTGCCACCAGCAGAGTGGGACTAGCGGGAGGGGAGACCCAGTACTTC
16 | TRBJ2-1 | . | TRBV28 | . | CASSKGGRDAYNEQFF | TGTGCCAGCAGTAAAGGAGGCAGGGATGCCTACAATGAGCAGTTCTTC
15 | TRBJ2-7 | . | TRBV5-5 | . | CASSLVLLDSYEQYF | TGTGCCAGCAGCTTGGTCCTATTAGACAGCTACGAGCAGTACTTC
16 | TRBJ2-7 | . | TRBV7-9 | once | CASSTSAGRASDEQYF | TGTGCCAGCAGCACATCGGCCGGACGGGCATCGGACGAGCAGTACTTC
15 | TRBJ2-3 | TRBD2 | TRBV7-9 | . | CASSFSGGSTDTQYF | TGTGCCAGCAGCTTTAGCGGGGGGAGCACAGATACGCAGTATTTT
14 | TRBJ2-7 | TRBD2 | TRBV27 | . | CASSPRTSPHEQYF | TGTGCCAGCAGTCCCCGGACTAGTCCCCACGAGCAGTACTTC
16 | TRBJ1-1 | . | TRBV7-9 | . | CASSGSLRPPGTEAFF | TGTGCCAGCAGCGGATCGCTGAGGCCCCCGGGGACTGAAGCTTTCTTT
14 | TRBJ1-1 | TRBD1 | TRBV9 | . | CASSDGQGGLQAFF | TGTGCCAGCAGCGATGGACAGGGGGGGTTACAAGCTTTCTTT
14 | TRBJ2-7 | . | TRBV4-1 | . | CASSLSTGKYEQYF | TGCGCCAGCAGCCTATCCACAGGGAAATACGAGCAGTACTTC
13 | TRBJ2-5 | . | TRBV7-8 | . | CASSPGLQETQYF | TGTGCCAGCAGCCCGGGACTCCAAGAGACCCAGTACTTC
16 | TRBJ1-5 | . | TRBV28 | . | CASSLIGQGGNQPQHF | TGTGCCAGCAGTTTGATCGGGCAGGGCGGCAATCAGCCCCAGCATTTT
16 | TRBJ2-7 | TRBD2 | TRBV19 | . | CASSPGTSGSTYEQYF | TGTGCCAGTAGTCCTGGGACTAGCGGGAGCACCTACGAGCAGTACTTC
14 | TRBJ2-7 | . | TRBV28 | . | CASSLQGWSYEQYF | TGTGCCAGCAGTTTACAGGGCTGGAGCTACGAGCAGTACTTC
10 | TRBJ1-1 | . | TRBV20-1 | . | CSAVDGEAFF | TGCAGTGCTGTGGACGGTGAAGCTTTCTTT